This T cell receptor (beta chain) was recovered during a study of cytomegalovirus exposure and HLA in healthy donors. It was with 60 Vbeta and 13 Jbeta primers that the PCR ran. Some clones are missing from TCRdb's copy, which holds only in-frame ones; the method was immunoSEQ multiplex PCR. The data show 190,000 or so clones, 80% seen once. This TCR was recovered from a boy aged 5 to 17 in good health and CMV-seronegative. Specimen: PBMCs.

The CDR3 DNA is TGTGCCAGCAGCAGAGGGACAGGGGCTAACTATGGCTACACCTTC. Translated: CASSRGTGANYGYTF. The chain links TRBV13 to TRBJ1-2, with 10 bases identical to TRBD1. V trimming: 5 bases; J trimming: 0 bases; junction bases outside the gene matches: 3. This CDR3 has 15 amino acids. Germline V lookup: CDR1 PRHDT, CDR2 FYEKMQ (reference sequence).